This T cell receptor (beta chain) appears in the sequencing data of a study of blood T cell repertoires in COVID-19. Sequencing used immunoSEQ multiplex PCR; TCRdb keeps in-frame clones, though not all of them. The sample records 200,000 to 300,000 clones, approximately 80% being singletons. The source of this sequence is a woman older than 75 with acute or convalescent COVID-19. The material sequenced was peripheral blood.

The CDR3 reads CASSYESQGQPQHF. The CDR3 DNA is TGTGCCAGCAGTTATGAGTCGCAGGGGCAGCCCCAGCATTTT. The chain combines TRBV6-2 or TRBV6-3 with TRBJ1-5; the D gene is possibly TRBD1 (6 bases). With 3 bases removed from V and 7 bases from J, the gap between germline ends came to 13 bases. CDR3 length: 14 residues. Germline-derived CDR1 and CDR2 are MNHEY and SVGEGT.